These 10 T cell receptor beta chains came from one sample sequenced in a study of cytomegalovirus exposure and HLA in healthy donors (dated by TCRdb to between 2016 and 2019). The receptor library was made with the immunoSEQ multiplex PCR assay. The multiplex PCR relied on a mix of 60 forward primers for TCR Vbeta segments and 13 reverse primers for TCR Jbeta segments. Here the immuneACCESS table is served through TCRdb, limited to in-frame sequences with V and J called. Missing clones are a known gap in these copies; in checked studies unresolved V genes cover under half, and the rest lacks a known reason. Counted in this sample were about 130,000 clones; more than 65% of them appeared once. Of the sample, roughly 4.2% is held by the ten largest clones. The sample taken for sequencing was PBMCs. These receptors all come from a male donor in good health and CMV-seropositive.

This clone was seen a few times. V is TRBV2 and J is TRBJ2-1, with a weak D call TRBD2 (5 bases). This CDR3 region has 15 residues. CDR1 and CDR2 from the germline V gene are SNHLY and FYNNEI. Trimming removed 5 bases at V and 0 bases at J, with 11 bases between. CDR3 nucleotide sequence: TGTGCCAGCAGTTCCAGCGGAAGCTCCTACAATGAGCAGTTCTTC. Translation: CASSSSGSSYNEQFF.

The chain employs TRBV6-1 and TRBJ1-1; possible D gene TRBD1, 5 bases. The CDR3 extends over 13 amino acids. With 7 bases removed from V and 1 base from J, the gap between germline ends came to 10 bases. From germline, CDR1 is MNHNS and CDR2 SASEGT. As DNA, the CDR3 is TGTGCCAGCAAATTGGACACGAACACTGAAGCTTTCTTT. Residues: CASKLDTNTEAFF.

The chain employs TRBV6-1 and TRBJ1-4; 8 bases fit TRBD1. This CDR3 comprises 14 residues. After removal of 5 bases from V and 5 bases from J, the junction contained 4 bases not matched to a gene. Germline assignment: CDR1 MNHNS and CDR2 SASEGT. CDR3 in amino acids: CASSRTGKNEKLFF. CDR3 nucleotides: TGTGCCAGCAGTCGGACAGGGAAAAATGAAAAACTGTTTTTT.

The rearrangement joins TRBV9 to TRBJ2-5; no firm D call. This CDR3 has 11 amino acids. Germline CDR1 SGDLS, CDR2 YYNGEE. V lost 4 bases, J lost 2 bases, and 3 bases lay in between. The CDR3 coding sequence is TGTGCCAGCAGCCTTCAAGAGACCCAGTACTTC. This translates into CASSLQETQYF.

This chain links TRBV27 with TRBJ1-4; 8 bases are shared with TRBD1. V was pared by 6 bases and J by 4 bases, with 4 bases of the junction left unmatched. Germline V CDR1 and CDR2: MNHEY, SMNVEV (reference sequence). The CDR3 length is 14 residues. DNA for the CDR3: TGTGCCAGCAGACCAGGGGGCAGTAATGAAAAACTGTTTTTT. Its translation is CASRPGGSNEKLFF. The variable domain in full, with the rest retrieved from reference TRBV27 and TRBJ1-4, is EAQVTQNPRYLITVTGKKLTVTCSQNMNHEYMSWYRQDPGLGLRQIYYSMNVEVTDKGDVPEGYKVSRKEKRNFPLILESPSPNQTSLYFCASRPGGSNEKLFFGSGTQLSVL.

This chain joins TRBV15 and TRBJ2-7; 7 bases map to TRBD1. Trimming took 0 bases from V and 1 from J; bases not matched to a gene: 3. Germline CDR1 reads LNHNV; CDR2 reads YYDKDF (reference sequence). The CDR3 runs 15 residues. The CDR3 coding sequence is TGTGCCACCAGCAGAGATCCGGGACAGTCCTACGAGCAGTACTTC. Protein sequence: CATSRDPGQSYEQYF.

The chain employs TRBV12-5 and TRBJ2-2; 13 nucleotides agree with TRBD2. The trim removed 1 base at V and 5 bases at J, leaving 7 bases unmatched. This CDR3 is built from 18 residues. Germline CDR1 and CDR2: LGHNT and FRNRAP. CDR3 coding DNA: TGTGCTAGTGGTTTGGATGTGACTAGCGGGAGGAGGACCGGGGAGCTGTTTTTT. Encoded protein: CASGLDVTSGRRTGELFF.

The chain combines TRBV5-6 with TRBJ1-4; weak D call: TRBD1 (6 bases). CDR1 SGHDT and CDR2 YYEEEE come from the germline V gene. This CDR3 region has 13 residues. Trimming stripped 2 bases from V and 6 bases from J, with 8 bases between. CDR3 in DNA: TGTGCCAGCAGCTTTTGGACAGATGAAAAACTGTTTTTT. As protein: CASSFWTDEKLFF.

This chain links TRBV7-8 with TRBJ1-5; 8 bases agree with TRBD1. Trimming took 5 bases from V and 4 from J; bases not matched to a gene: 7. CDR1 and CDR2 (germline): SGHVS, FQNEAQ. The CDR3 is 15 amino acids. The CDR3 is CASSGDHRGNQPQHF. As DNA, the CDR3 is TGTGCCAGCAGCGGAGATCACAGGGGGAATCAGCCCCAGCATTTT.

The chain uses TRBV14 and TRBJ2-1; 7 bases agree with TRBD2. CDR1 and CDR2 from the germline V gene are SGHDN and FVKESK. The CDR3 runs to 15 residues. The ends lost 0 bases at V and 8 bases at J; junction bases unmatched: 7. CDR3 DNA: TGTGCCAGCAGCCAAGAACCGGGAGGAATCCATGAGCAGTTCTTC. It codes for CASSQEPGGIHEQFF.